The 11 T cell receptor beta chains below all came from one sample that was sequenced in a study of Ad26.COV2.S vaccination and SARS-CoV-2 variants. Treatment reported: around 19 received Ad26.COV2.S at low or high dose, single or two shots; five or six received placebo; per-sample allocation not given. Day 63 after the first vaccine or placebo injection was the time point for sampling. Sequencing was performed with immunoSEQ multiplex PCR; in TCRdb, only in-frame clones are kept and a portion is missing. The sample contains about 380,000 clones, 83% of which appear only once. The source material was peripheral blood, sampled in a trial of Ad26.COV2.S vaccine versus placebo. The receptor source for this set is a person aged 18-65 years who received the Ad26.COV2.S COVID-19 vaccine or a placebo.

The V and J genes are TRBV25-1 and TRBJ2-3; no clear D. CDR3 length equals 14 residues. Trimming cost V 3 bases and J 6 bases, with 13 bases left between them. Germline-derived CDR1 and CDR2 are MGHDK and SYGVNS. CDR3 protein: CASSDPQGPDTQYF. CDR3 DNA: TGTGCCAGCAGTGACCCCCAAGGGCCCGATACGCAGTATTTT.

The rearrangement joins TRBV18 to TRBJ1-1, with a weak D call TRBD1 (6 bases). V lost 6 bases and J 4 bases, leaving 24 bases between the germline ends. Germline CDR1 is KGHSH and CDR2 is LQKENI. The CDR3 totals 17 residues. The CDR3 loop reads CASSHLQGRRTGTEAFF. The CDR3 nucleotides read TGTGCCAGCTCTCACCTCCAGGGGCGACGAACGGGCACTGAAGCTTTCTTT.

The chain combines TRBV30 with TRBJ1-2; no clear D gene. V gave up 2 bases and J gave up 8 bases, with 15 bases separating them. Germline CDR1 reads GTSNPN; CDR2 reads SVGIG (reference sequence). The CDR3 is 13 amino acids. The CDR3 loop reads CAWSKTLTGGYTF. The CDR3 nucleotides read TGTGCCTGGAGTAAAACCCTTACGGGGGGCTACACCTTC.

The V gene is TRBV6-5, the J gene TRBJ1-5; 7 positions agree with TRBD1. With 8 bases clipped from V and 0 bases from J, the junction kept 7 bases outside the gene matches. CDR3 length equals 15 residues. Germline V CDR1 and CDR2: MNHEY, SVGAGI. DNA of the CDR3: TGTGCCAGCGGGACAGTTTCCTATAGCAATCAGCCCCAGCATTTT. Its protein is CASGTVSYSNQPQHF.

The count of this clone is one. The chain joins TRBV19 to TRBJ1-1; 8 positions agree with TRBD1. Germline CDR1 LNHDA, CDR2 SQIVND (reference sequence). V shed 6 bases, J shed 4 bases, and the junction held 4 bases outside the gene matches. CDR3 size: 13 residues. The CDR3 loop reads CASSWGTGTEAFF. DNA for the CDR3: TGTGCCAGTAGCTGGGGGACAGGCACTGAAGCTTTCTTT.

This chain joins TRBV7-9 and TRBJ1-4; TRBD1 matches at 9 bases. Germline values: CDR1 SEHNR, CDR2 FQNEAQ (reference sequence). The CDR3 has 12 amino acids. The J segment lost 11 bases and the V segment lost 4 bases, leaving 2 bases of the junction unmatched. CDR3 loop: CASSYGQGKLFF. The CDR3, as DNA: TGTGCCAGCAGCTATGGACAGGGGAAACTGTTTTTT.

The chain links TRBV30 to TRBJ1-5, with D unresolved. CDR1 and CDR2 from the germline V gene are GTSNPN and SVGIG (reference sequence). V gave up 2 bases and J gave up 3 bases, with 14 bases separating them. This CDR3 region has 15 residues. The DNA for the CDR3 is TGTGCCTGGAGTCCCCCGGATCGGATCAATCAGCCCCAGCATTTT. This encodes CAWSPPDRINQPQHF.

The J gene is TRBJ2-1, the V gene TRBV15; TRBD2 matches at 10 bases. Germline V gene lookup returns CDR1 LNHNV and CDR2 YYDKDF (reference sequence). This CDR3 contains 17 residues. J gave up 8 bases and V 0 bases, and 10 bases lay outside the gene matches. The chain's CDR3 is CATSRDLPAGGSDEQFF. As DNA, the CDR3 is TGTGCCACCAGCAGAGATCTGCCAGCGGGAGGGTCGGATGAGCAGTTCTTC.

The rearrangement links TRBV21-1 to TRBJ1-2. TRBV21-1 is described as a pseudogene. The CDR3 covers 11 residues. CDR3 sequence reads: CASSKAEGYTF. The CDR3, as DNA: TGTGCCAGCAGCAAAGCCGAGGGCTACACCTTC.

The rearrangement joins TRBV3-1 (or the pseudogene TRBV3-2) to TRBJ2-5; D remains ambiguous. CDR3 size: 12 residues. CDR1 LGHDT and CDR2 YNNKEL come from the germline V gene (reference sequence). V was cut by 5 bases and J by 0 bases, with 4 bases left in between. CDR3 nucleotides: TGTGCCAGCAGCTGGTACCAAGAGACCCAGTACTTC. Its translation: CASSWYQETQYF.

This clone came up a few times. In nucleotides, the CDR3 is TGTGCCAGCAAGGTTGGCGGGGGTGCTTGGTACGAGCAGTACTTC. This codes for CASKVGGGAWYEQYF. The chain uses TRBV6-5 and TRBJ2-7, with 7 positions matching TRBD2. The CDR3 has 15 amino acids. After removal of 7 bases from V and 4 bases from J, the junction contained 13 bases not matched to a gene. Germline loops: CDR1 MNHEY, CDR2 SVGAGI.